The present TCR beta chain was sequenced within a study of blood T cell repertoires in COVID-19. With 1 base removed from V and 4 bases from J, the gap between germline ends came to 8 bases. CDR3 size: 13 residues. The germline V gene encodes CDR1 SGHRS and CDR2 YFSETQ. This clone has just one count. The table came from immunoSEQ multiplex PCR; TCRdb's copy has only in-frame clones and leaves some out. This table holds about 300,000 clones, around 84% found once. The study recruited people aged roughly 18 to 100 years across under 25 US areas. All recovered Cohort 3 donors got two negative PCRs, got clearance, or saw symptom resolution.

The sequence was obtained from a woman aged 18-29 years who had recovered from COVID-19. The chain employs TRBV5-1 and TRBJ1-1; D may be TRBD1 (5 bases). Input material: PBMCs or T cells enriched from blood (not recorded which). CDR3 amino acids: CASSLRGVTEAFF. CDR3 DNA sequence: TGCGCCAGCAGCTTGCGGGGGGTCACTGAAGCTTTCTTT.